Listed below are T cell receptor beta chains from one sample, sequenced in a study of blood T cell repertoires in COVID-19. Libraries were prepared by immunoSEQ multiplex PCR; TCRdb keeps only in-frame clonotypes and omits some of them. Of over 150,000 clones in the sample, approximately 86% were seen once. Input material: peripheral blood. The receptors shown here come from a man between 60 and 75 years old with COVID-19, enrolled during active disease. CDR3s include the opening cysteine and the closing phenylalanine or tryptophan. The order of the fields is D gene, J gene, CDR3 length, V gene, clone size, CDR3 DNA, CDR3 protein. The D gene is left open where the match is weak. The size entry is marked missing in some rows and otherwise reads once, few, many or a size class.

d_gene: NA
j_gene: TRBJ1-5
len: 19
v_gene: TRBV21-1
abundance: NA
CDR3nt: TGTGCCAGCAGCAAGCCAGGGGCGACAGGCTCCCCCGGCAATCAGCCCCAGCATTTT
CDR3aa: CASSKPGATGSPGNQPQHF

d_gene: NA
j_gene: TRBJ1-5
len: 13
v_gene: TRBV19
abundance: NA
CDR3nt: TGTGCCAGTAGTATAAATGGGGAGCAGCCCCAGCATTTT
CDR3aa: CASSINGEQPQHF

d_gene: NA
j_gene: TRBJ2-3
len: 12
v_gene: TRBV9
abundance: few
CDR3nt: TGTGCCAGCAGCGCTGGCACAGATACGCAGTATTTT
CDR3aa: CASSAGTDTQYF

d_gene: NA
j_gene: TRBJ1-2
len: 14
v_gene: TRBV25-1
abundance: few
CDR3nt: TGTGCCAGCAAGGATAGGTCGGGGATTGAGGGCTACACCTTC
CDR3aa: CASKDRSGIEGYTF

d_gene: NA
j_gene: TRBJ2-5
len: 13
v_gene: TRBV28
abundance: NA
CDR3nt: TGTGCCAGCAGTTCCACAGGGCTGGAGACCCAGTACTTC
CDR3aa: CASSSTGLETQYF

d_gene: NA
j_gene: TRBJ2-7
len: 12
v_gene: TRBV28
abundance: NA
CDR3nt: TGTGCCAGCAGAAAAAACACCTACGAGCAGTACTTC
CDR3aa: CASRKNTYEQYF

d_gene: TRBD1
j_gene: TRBJ2-6
len: 17
v_gene: TRBV27
abundance: NA
CDR3nt: TGTGCCAGCAGTTCATCGGACAGGGTCGCCGGGGCCAACGTCCTGACTTTC
CDR3aa: CASSSSDRVAGANVLTF

d_gene: NA
j_gene: TRBJ2-3
len: 15
v_gene: TRBV6-1
abundance: NA
CDR3nt: TGTGCCAGCAGTGAAGGACACGGGGGTCGGGATACGCAGTATTTT
CDR3aa: CASSEGHGGRDTQYF

d_gene: NA
j_gene: TRBJ2-5
len: 13
v_gene: TRBV4-2
abundance: NA
CDR3nt: TGTGCCAGCAGCCGGACAGAACAAGAGACCCAGTACTTC
CDR3aa: CASSRTEQETQYF

d_gene: NA
j_gene: TRBJ1-4
len: 14
v_gene: TRBV9
abundance: NA
CDR3nt: TGTGCCAGCAGCGTGGGCCAGGGGTATGAAAAACTGTTTTTT
CDR3aa: CASSVGQGYEKLFF

d_gene: TRBD1
j_gene: TRBJ1-6
len: 14
v_gene: TRBV19
abundance: NA
CDR3nt: TGTGCCACCCGTGGACAGGGTGTTAATTCACCCCTCCACTTT
CDR3aa: CATRGQGVNSPLHF

d_gene: NA
j_gene: TRBJ2-1
len: 15
v_gene: TRBV19
abundance: NA
CDR3nt: TGTGCCAGTAGTATAGATATTATCTCTGTTCATGAGCAGTTCTTC
CDR3aa: CASSIDIISVHEQFF

d_gene: NA
j_gene: TRBJ1-6
len: 17
v_gene: TRBV3-1/TRBV3-2
abundance: NA
CDR3nt: TGTGCCAGCAGCCAAGATGGGAGGCTGGGGAATAATTCACCCCTCCACTTT
CDR3aa: CASSQDGRLGNNSPLHF

d_gene: TRBD1
j_gene: TRBJ1-3
len: 14
v_gene: TRBV28
abundance: NA
CDR3nt: TGTGCCAGCAGGGACAGGAGCTCTGGAAACACCATATATTTT
CDR3aa: CASRDRSSGNTIYF

d_gene: NA
j_gene: TRBJ1-4
len: 12
v_gene: TRBV28
abundance: NA
CDR3nt: TGTGCCAGTTCACAGGTCGGGGAAAAACTGTTTTTT
CDR3aa: CASSQVGEKLFF

d_gene: TRBD1
j_gene: TRBJ1-5
len: 17
v_gene: TRBV5-5
abundance: NA
CDR3nt: TGTGCCAGCAGCAGTGCCGACAGGGGGCAAGGCAATCAGCCCCAGCATTTT
CDR3aa: CASSSADRGQGNQPQHF

d_gene: TRBD1
j_gene: TRBJ1-4
len: 14
v_gene: TRBV10-3
abundance: NA
CDR3nt: TGTGCCATCAGCTCCGGGACAGCTAATGAAAAACTGTTTTTT
CDR3aa: CAISSGTANEKLFF

d_gene: NA
j_gene: TRBJ2-1
len: 16
v_gene: TRBV11-3
abundance: NA
CDR3nt: TGTGCCAGCAGCTTAGATAGTGGCGGGGCTTACAATGAGCAGTTCTTC
CDR3aa: CASSLDSGGAYNEQFF

d_gene: TRBD1
j_gene: TRBJ2-7
len: 15
v_gene: TRBV5-4
abundance: NA
CDR3nt: TGTGCCAGCAGCCCAGGGGGCCTAAGCTCCTACGAGCAGTACTTC
CDR3aa: CASSPGGLSSYEQYF

d_gene: TRBD1
j_gene: TRBJ1-2
len: 12
v_gene: TRBV19
abundance: NA
CDR3nt: TGTGCCAGCAGACAGGGCCAGTATGGCTACACCTTC
CDR3aa: CASRQGQYGYTF

d_gene: TRBD1
j_gene: TRBJ2-7
len: 15
v_gene: TRBV5-8
abundance: NA
CDR3nt: TGTGCCAGCAGCCTAGGACAGGCCGGCACCTACGAGCAGTACTTC
CDR3aa: CASSLGQAGTYEQYF

d_gene: NA
j_gene: TRBJ1-1
len: 13
v_gene: TRBV6-4
abundance: few
CDR3nt: TGTGCCAGCAGTGGACAGCCGAACACTGAAGCTTTCTTT
CDR3aa: CASSGQPNTEAFF

d_gene: NA
j_gene: TRBJ1-6
len: 15
v_gene: TRBV27
abundance: NA
CDR3nt: TGTGCCAGCAGTTCGCTTGCACAGAAGAATTCACCCCTCCACTTT
CDR3aa: CASSSLAQKNSPLHF

d_gene: NA
j_gene: TRBJ1-1
len: 14
v_gene: TRBV6-4
abundance: NA
CDR3nt: TGTGCCAGCAGTGACTCGAGGGGGGGCACTGAAGCTTTCTTT
CDR3aa: CASSDSRGGTEAFF

d_gene: NA
j_gene: TRBJ2-1
len: 15
v_gene: TRBV4-1
abundance: NA
CDR3nt: TGCGCCAGCAGCCCCTCAGGGGAAGCCTACAATGAGCAGTTCTTC
CDR3aa: CASSPSGEAYNEQFF

d_gene: NA
j_gene: TRBJ1-2
len: 17
v_gene: TRBV5-3
abundance: NA
CDR3nt: TGTGCCAGAAGCTTGGGGGGTGAGGCGACAGAGAACTATGGCTACACCTTC
CDR3aa: CARSLGGEATENYGYTF

d_gene: TRBD1
j_gene: TRBJ2-1
len: 15
v_gene: TRBV28
abundance: NA
CDR3nt: TGTGCCAGCAGTAGGGACAGCGTTCACTACAATGAGCAGTTCTTC
CDR3aa: CASSRDSVHYNEQFF

d_gene: NA
j_gene: TRBJ2-3
len: 14
v_gene: TRBV5-6
abundance: NA
CDR3nt: TGTGCCAGCAGCTTGTTGTCAGGGACAGATACGCAGTATTTT
CDR3aa: CASSLLSGTDTQYF

d_gene: NA
j_gene: TRBJ2-2
len: 14
v_gene: TRBV14
abundance: NA
CDR3nt: TGTGCCAGCAGCCAGACCCAGGGGCCCGGGGAGCTGTTTTTT
CDR3aa: CASSQTQGPGELFF

d_gene: TRBD1
j_gene: TRBJ1-4
len: 18
v_gene: TRBV5-1
abundance: NA
CDR3nt: TGCGCCAGCAGCCAGGGGACAGAGGCCAATCCAACTAATGAAAAACTGTTTTTT
CDR3aa: CASSQGTEANPTNEKLFF

d_gene: NA
j_gene: TRBJ2-6
len: 18
v_gene: TRBV6-2/TRBV6-3
abundance: NA
CDR3nt: TGTGCCAGCAGTTATAGGGTCGGGGGTAGCTCTGGGGCCAACGTCCTGACTTTC
CDR3aa: CASSYRVGGSSGANVLTF

d_gene: NA
j_gene: TRBJ2-3
len: 14
v_gene: TRBV25-1
abundance: NA
CDR3nt: TGTGCCAGCAGTCGGCAGGGTTATTCAGATACGCAGTATTTT
CDR3aa: CASSRQGYSDTQYF

d_gene: NA
j_gene: TRBJ2-3
len: 17
v_gene: TRBV3-1/TRBV3-2
abundance: NA
CDR3nt: TGTGCCAGCAGCCAAGGCCCCAACGACGGGGGCACAGATACGCAGTATTTT
CDR3aa: CASSQGPNDGGTDTQYF

d_gene: NA
j_gene: TRBJ1-1
len: 11
v_gene: TRBV7-2
abundance: NA
CDR3nt: TGTGCCAGCAGCTTAGCTCGTGAAGCTTTCTTT
CDR3aa: CASSLAREAFF

d_gene: NA
j_gene: TRBJ1-3
len: 15
v_gene: TRBV19
abundance: NA
CDR3nt: TGTGCCAGTAGTAATCCGGACATAACTGGAAACACCATATATTTT
CDR3aa: CASSNPDITGNTIYF

d_gene: NA
j_gene: TRBJ2-7
len: 15
v_gene: TRBV29-1
abundance: NA
CDR3nt: TGCAGCGTTGTATTTACCGTTGGGCCCCTCTACGAGCAGTACTTC
CDR3aa: CSVVFTVGPLYEQYF

d_gene: TRBD1
j_gene: TRBJ2-6
len: 17
v_gene: TRBV7-2
abundance: NA
CDR3nt: TGTGCCAGCAGCTTGGGTGACAGGGGGCCTGGGGCCAACGTCCTGACTTTC
CDR3aa: CASSLGDRGPGANVLTF

d_gene: TRBD1
j_gene: TRBJ1-2
len: 15
v_gene: TRBV19
abundance: NA
CDR3nt: TGTGCCAGTACCACTCCCTCGCACAGGGGGCACGGCTACACCTTC
CDR3aa: CASTTPSHRGHGYTF

d_gene: TRBD2
j_gene: TRBJ2-1
len: 14
v_gene: TRBV30
abundance: NA
CDR3nt: TGTGCCTGGAGACAAGCGGGAGGCCTGAGAGAGCAGTTCTTC
CDR3aa: CAWRQAGGLREQFF

d_gene: TRBD1
j_gene: TRBJ2-1
len: 14
v_gene: TRBV7-6
abundance: NA
CDR3nt: TGTGCCAGCAGCGCCCGGGACAGCTACAATGAGCAGTTCTTC
CDR3aa: CASSARDSYNEQFF

d_gene: TRBD1
j_gene: TRBJ1-2
len: 15
v_gene: TRBV6-1
abundance: NA
CDR3nt: TGTGCCAGCAGTGAAGTAGGGACAGGGGGCCGAGGCTACACCTTC
CDR3aa: CASSEVGTGGRGYTF

d_gene: NA
j_gene: TRBJ2-7
len: 16
v_gene: TRBV11-2
abundance: NA
CDR3nt: TGTGCCAGCAGCTTACAGGGAGCGGGCAGTACCTACGAGCAGTACTTC
CDR3aa: CASSLQGAGSTYEQYF

d_gene: NA
j_gene: TRBJ1-3
len: 13
v_gene: TRBV7-2
abundance: NA
CDR3nt: TGTGCCAGCAGCTCCGGACACGGAAACACCATATATTTT
CDR3aa: CASSSGHGNTIYF

d_gene: NA
j_gene: TRBJ2-7
len: 16
v_gene: TRBV3-1/TRBV3-2
abundance: once
CDR3nt: TGTGCCAGCAGCCAAGGGGTTTGGAGAGCAGATTACGAGCAGTACTTC
CDR3aa: CASSQGVWRADYEQYF

d_gene: NA
j_gene: TRBJ1-3
len: 14
v_gene: TRBV28
abundance: once
CDR3nt: TGTGCCAGCAGTTTCCAACCGACCCGGGGCACCATATATTTT
CDR3aa: CASSFQPTRGTIYF

d_gene: NA
j_gene: TRBJ1-1
len: 13
v_gene: TRBV12-3/TRBV12-4
abundance: few
CDR3nt: TGTGCCAGCAGGCGATCAGGGGCATCAGAAGCTTTCTTT
CDR3aa: CASRRSGASEAFF

d_gene: TRBD1
j_gene: TRBJ1-1
len: 17
v_gene: TRBV6-1
abundance: NA
CDR3nt: TGTGCCAGCAGTGGCACCGGGACAGGGACAACGAACACTGAAGCTTTCTTT
CDR3aa: CASSGTGTGTTNTEAFF

d_gene: NA
j_gene: TRBJ2-3
len: 14
v_gene: TRBV7-3
abundance: NA
CDR3nt: TGTGCCAGCAGCAAACACAGGGGCACAGATACGCAGTATTTT
CDR3aa: CASSKHRGTDTQYF

d_gene: NA
j_gene: TRBJ2-3
len: 14
v_gene: TRBV11-3
abundance: NA
CDR3nt: TGTGCCAGCAGCTTAGATTATCGCACAGATACGCAGTATTTT
CDR3aa: CASSLDYRTDTQYF